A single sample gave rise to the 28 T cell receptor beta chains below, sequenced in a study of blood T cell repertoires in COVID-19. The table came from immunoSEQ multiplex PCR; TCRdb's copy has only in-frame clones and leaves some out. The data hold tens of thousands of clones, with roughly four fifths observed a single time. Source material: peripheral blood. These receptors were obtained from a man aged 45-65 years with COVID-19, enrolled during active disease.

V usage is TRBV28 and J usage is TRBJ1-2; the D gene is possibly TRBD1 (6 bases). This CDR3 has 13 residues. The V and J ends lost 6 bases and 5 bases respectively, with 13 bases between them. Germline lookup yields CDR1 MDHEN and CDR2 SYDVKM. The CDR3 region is CASRTGQGYGYTF. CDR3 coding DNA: TGTGCCAGCAGGACGGGACAAGGATATGGCTACACCTTC.

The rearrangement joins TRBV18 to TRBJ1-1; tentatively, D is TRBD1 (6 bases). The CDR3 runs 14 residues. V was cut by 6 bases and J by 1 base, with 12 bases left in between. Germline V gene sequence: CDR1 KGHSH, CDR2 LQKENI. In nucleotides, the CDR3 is TGTGCCAGCTCTCCGGGACACCAGAACACTGAAGCTTTCTTT. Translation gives CASSPGHQNTEAFF.

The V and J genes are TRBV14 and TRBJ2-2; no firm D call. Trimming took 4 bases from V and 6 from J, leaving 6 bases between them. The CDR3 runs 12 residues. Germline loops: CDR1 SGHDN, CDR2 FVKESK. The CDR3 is CASSLRAGELFF. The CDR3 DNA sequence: TGTGCCAGCAGCCTCCGAGCCGGGGAGCTGTTTTTT.

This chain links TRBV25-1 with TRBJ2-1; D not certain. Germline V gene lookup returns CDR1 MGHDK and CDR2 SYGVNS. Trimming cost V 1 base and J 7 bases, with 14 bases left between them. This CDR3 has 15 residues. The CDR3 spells CASSEFEMVINEQFF. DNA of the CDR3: TGTGCCAGCAGTGAATTCGAGATGGTTATTAATGAGCAGTTCTTC.

The chain's CDR3 is CASREPSDTQYF. CDR3 nucleotides: TGTGCCAGCAGAGAACCCTCAGATACGCAGTATTTT. The J gene is TRBJ2-3, the V gene TRBV2; D gene ambiguous. Germline assignment: CDR1 SNHLY and CDR2 FYNNEI. The CDR3 is 12 residues long. The V end lost 6 bases, the J end lost 4 bases, and 8 bases lay between the germline ends.

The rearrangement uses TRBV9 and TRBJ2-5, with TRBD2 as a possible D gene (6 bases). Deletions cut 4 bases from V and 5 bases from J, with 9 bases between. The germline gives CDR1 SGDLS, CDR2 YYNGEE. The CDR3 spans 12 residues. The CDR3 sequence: CASSPGGETQYF. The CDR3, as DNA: TGTGCCAGCAGCCCTGGGGGGGAGACCCAGTACTTC.

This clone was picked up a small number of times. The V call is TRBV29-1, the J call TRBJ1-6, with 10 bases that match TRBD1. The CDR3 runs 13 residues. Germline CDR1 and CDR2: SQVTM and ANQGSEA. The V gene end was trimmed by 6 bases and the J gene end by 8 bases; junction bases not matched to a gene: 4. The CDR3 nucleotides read TGCAGCGTGAGACAGGGGGCAGATTCACCCCTCCACTTT. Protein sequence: CSVRQGADSPLHF. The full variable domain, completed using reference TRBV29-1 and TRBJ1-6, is SAVISQKPSRDICQRGTSLTIQCQVDSQVTMMFWYRQQPGQSLTLIATANQGSEATYESGFVIDKFPISRPNLTFSTLTVSNMSPEDSSIYLCSVRQGADSPLHFGNGTRLTVT.

CDR3 DNA sequence: TGCGCCAGCAGCCAAGATGGGCGGGGGGTGAACTATGGCTACACCTTC. It is translated as CASSQDGRGVNYGYTF. The chain joins TRBV4-3 to TRBJ1-2; weak D call: TRBD1 (5 bases). CDR1 and CDR2 (germline): LGHNA, YSLEER. This CDR3 has 16 amino acids. V was clipped by 0 bases and J by 2 bases, with 13 bases between them.

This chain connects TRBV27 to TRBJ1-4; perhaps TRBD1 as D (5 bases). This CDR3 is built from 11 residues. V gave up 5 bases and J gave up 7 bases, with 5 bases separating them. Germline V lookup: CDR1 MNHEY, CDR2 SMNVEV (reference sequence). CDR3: CASSRGEKLFF. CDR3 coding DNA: TGTGCCAGCAGTAGGGGTGAAAAACTGTTTTTT.

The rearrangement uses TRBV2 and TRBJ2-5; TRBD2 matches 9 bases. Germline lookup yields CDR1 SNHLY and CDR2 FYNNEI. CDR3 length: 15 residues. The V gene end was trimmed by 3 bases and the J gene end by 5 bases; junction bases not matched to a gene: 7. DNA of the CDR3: TGTGCCAGCAGTGACGGGGCGGGGGGGCCGGAGACCCAGTACTTC. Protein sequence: CASSDGAGGPETQYF.

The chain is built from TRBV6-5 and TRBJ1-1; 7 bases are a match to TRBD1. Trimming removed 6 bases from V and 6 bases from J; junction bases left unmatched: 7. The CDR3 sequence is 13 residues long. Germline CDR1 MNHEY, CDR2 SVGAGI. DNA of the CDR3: TGTGCCAGCAGGGTAGGGGGCAAGGCTGAAGCTTTCTTT. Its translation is CASRVGGKAEAFF.

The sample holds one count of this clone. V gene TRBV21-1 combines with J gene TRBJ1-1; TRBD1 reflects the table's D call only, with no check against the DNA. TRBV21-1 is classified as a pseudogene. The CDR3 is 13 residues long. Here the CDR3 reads CASTPPGNTEAFF. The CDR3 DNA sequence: TGTGCCAGTACTCCCCCAGGCAACACTGAAGCTTTCTTT.

In DNA form, the CDR3 reads TGTGCCAGCAGCTTAGGGCAGGGGGCTTACGAGCAGTACTTC. It translates to CASSLGQGAYEQYF. V is TRBV7-2 and J is TRBJ2-7, with 8 bases aligning to TRBD1. Germline assignment: CDR1 SGHTA and CDR2 FQGNSA. This CDR3 contains 14 residues. V trimming: 1 base; J trimming: 4 bases; junction bases outside the gene matches: 3.

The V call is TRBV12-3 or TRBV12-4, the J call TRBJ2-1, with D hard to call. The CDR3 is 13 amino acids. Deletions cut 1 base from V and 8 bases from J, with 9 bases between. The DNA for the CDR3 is TGTGCCAGCAGTTTAGGCAGGATCCATGAGCAGTTCTTC. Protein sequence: CASSLGRIHEQFF.

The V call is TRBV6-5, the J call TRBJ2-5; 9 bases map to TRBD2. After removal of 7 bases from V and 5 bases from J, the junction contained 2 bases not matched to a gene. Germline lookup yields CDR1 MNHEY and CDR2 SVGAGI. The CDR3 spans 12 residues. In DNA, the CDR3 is TGTGCCAGCAAGGCGGGGGGGGAGACCCAGTACTTC. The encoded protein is CASKAGGETQYF.

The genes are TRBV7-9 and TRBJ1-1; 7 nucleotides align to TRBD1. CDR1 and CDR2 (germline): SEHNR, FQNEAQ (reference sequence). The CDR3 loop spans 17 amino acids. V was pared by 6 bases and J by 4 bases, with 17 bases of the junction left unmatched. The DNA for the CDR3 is TGTGCCAGCAGTACGCGACAGGGTGGGAATCCCAGCACTGAAGCTTTCTTT. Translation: CASSTRQGGNPSTEAFF.

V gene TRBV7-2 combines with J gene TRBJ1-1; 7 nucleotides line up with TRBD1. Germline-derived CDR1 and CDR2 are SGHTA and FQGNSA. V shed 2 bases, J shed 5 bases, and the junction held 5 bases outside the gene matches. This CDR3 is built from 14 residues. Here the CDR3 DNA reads TGTGCCAGCAGCTTAAACAGGGGTGAGACTGAAGCTTTCTTT. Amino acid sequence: CASSLNRGETEAFF.

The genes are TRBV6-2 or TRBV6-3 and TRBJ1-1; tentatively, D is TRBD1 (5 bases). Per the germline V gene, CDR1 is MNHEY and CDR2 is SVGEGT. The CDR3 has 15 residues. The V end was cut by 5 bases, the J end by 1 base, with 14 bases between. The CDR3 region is CASSGQGLENTEAFF. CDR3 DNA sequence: TGTGCCAGCAGTGGCCAGGGACTGGAGAACACTGAAGCTTTCTTT.

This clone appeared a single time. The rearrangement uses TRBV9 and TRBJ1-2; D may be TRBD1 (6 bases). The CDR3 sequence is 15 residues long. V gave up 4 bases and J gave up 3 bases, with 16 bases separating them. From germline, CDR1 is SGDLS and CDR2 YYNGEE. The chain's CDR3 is CASSPQGWIYYGYTF. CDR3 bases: TGTGCCAGCAGCCCGCAGGGGTGGATTTACTATGGCTACACCTTC.

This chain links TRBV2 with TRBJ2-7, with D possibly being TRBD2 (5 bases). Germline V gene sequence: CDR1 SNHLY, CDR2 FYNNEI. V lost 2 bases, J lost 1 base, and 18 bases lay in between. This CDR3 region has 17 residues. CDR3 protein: CASSELVSYRGSYEQYF. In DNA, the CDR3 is TGTGCCAGCAGTGAATTGGTGTCCTACCGGGGATCCTACGAGCAGTACTTC.

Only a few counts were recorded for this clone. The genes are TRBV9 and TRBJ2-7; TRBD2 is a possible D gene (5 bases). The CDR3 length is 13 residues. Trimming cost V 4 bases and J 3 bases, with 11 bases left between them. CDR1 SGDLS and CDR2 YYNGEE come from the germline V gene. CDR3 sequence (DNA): TGTGCCAGCAGCCCCGCGGGCCTCTACGAGCAGTACTTC. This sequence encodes CASSPAGLYEQYF.

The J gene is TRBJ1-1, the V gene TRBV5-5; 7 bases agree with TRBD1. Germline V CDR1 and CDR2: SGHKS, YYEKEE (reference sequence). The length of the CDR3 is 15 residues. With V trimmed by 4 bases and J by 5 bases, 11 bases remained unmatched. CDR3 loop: CASSRLPGTATEAFF. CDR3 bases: TGTGCCAGCAGCCGTCTTCCCGGGACAGCGACTGAAGCTTTCTTT.

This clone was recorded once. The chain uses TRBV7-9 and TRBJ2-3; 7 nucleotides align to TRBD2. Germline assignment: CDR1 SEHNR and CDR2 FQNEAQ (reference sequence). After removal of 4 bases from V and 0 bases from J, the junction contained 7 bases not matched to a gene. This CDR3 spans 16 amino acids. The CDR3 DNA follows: TGTGCCAGCAGCTATACACGGGACTATAGCACAGATACGCAGTATTTT. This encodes CASSYTRDYSTDTQYF.

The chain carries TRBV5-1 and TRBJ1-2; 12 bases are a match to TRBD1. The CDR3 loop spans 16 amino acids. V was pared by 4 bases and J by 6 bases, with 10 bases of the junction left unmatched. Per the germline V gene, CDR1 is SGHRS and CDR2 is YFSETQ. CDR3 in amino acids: CASSVGTGGYLDGYTF. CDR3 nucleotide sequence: TGCGCCAGCAGCGTCGGGACAGGGGGCTACCTTGATGGCTACACCTTC. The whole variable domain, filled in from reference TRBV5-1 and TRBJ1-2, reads KAGVTQTPRYLIKTRGQQVTLSCSPISGHRSVSWYQQTPGQGLQFLFEYFSETQRNKGNFPGRFSGRQFSNSRSEMNVSTLELGDSALYLCASSVGTGGYLDGYTFGSGTRLTVV.

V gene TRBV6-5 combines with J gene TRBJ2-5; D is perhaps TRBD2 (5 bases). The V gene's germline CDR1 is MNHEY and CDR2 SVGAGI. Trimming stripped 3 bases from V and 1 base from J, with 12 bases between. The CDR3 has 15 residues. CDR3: CASSYNGRAQETQYF. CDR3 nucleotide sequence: TGTGCCAGCAGTTATAATGGGCGGGCCCAAGAGACCCAGTACTTC.

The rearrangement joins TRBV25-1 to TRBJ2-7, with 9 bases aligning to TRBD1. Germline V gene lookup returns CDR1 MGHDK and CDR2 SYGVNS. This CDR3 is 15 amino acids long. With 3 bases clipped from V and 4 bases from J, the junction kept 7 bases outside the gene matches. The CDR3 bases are TGTGCCAGCAGTGACCCGGGACAGGGATTTTACGAGCAGTACTTC. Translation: CASSDPGQGFYEQYF.

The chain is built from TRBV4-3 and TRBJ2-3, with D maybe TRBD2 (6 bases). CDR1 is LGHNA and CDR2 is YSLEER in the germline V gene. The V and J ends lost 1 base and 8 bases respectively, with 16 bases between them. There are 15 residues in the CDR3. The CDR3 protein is CASSQALAVQGTQYF. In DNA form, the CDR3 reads TGCGCCAGCAGCCAAGCTTTAGCGGTGCAAGGTACGCAGTATTTT.

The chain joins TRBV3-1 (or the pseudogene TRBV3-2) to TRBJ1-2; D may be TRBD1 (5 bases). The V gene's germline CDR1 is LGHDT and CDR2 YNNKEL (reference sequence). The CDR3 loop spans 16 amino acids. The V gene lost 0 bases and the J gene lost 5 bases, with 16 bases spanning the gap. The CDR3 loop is CASSQEQGTWGYGYTF. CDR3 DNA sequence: TGTGCCAGCAGCCAAGAGCAGGGAACTTGGGGATATGGCTACACCTTC.